These 19 T cell receptor beta chains share one sample of origin, sequenced in a study of radiation and T cells in renal cell carcinoma. As to time point: baseline pretreatment blood. The treatment denotes: 15 Gy SBRT to primary tumor, nephrectomy 4 weeks later. Only in-frame clones appear in the TCRdb table, and some are missing; sequencing was by immunoSEQ multiplex PCR. Here the sample spans 100,000 to 150,000 clones, around 83% being singletons. The input for sequencing was blood, taken from a patient whose treatment included radiotherapy and nephrectomy. These receptors originate from a woman in her sixties or seventies with renal cell carcinoma.

The chain recombines TRBV6-1 with TRBJ1-2; D is undetermined. CDR1 and CDR2 from the germline V gene are MNHNS and SASEGT. The CDR3 is 13 residues long. V was shortened by 3 bases and J by 3 bases, with 8 bases between the two germline ends. The CDR3 protein is CASSEAGDYGYTF. The DNA of the CDR3 is TGTGCCAGCAGTGAGGCAGGAGACTATGGCTACACCTTC.

The chain has TRBV27 and TRBJ1-1; no firm D call. Germline assignment: CDR1 MNHEY and CDR2 SMNVEV (reference sequence). The CDR3 is 14 amino acids. V shed 3 bases and J shed 1 base, with 9 bases lying between them. The CDR3 here is CASSFLPGNTEAFF. DNA of the CDR3: TGTGCCAGCAGTTTTCTTCCCGGGAACACTGAAGCTTTCTTT.

Only a few counts were recorded for this clone. CDR3 protein: CASKGGHPNYGYTF. DNA of the CDR3: TGTGCCAGCAAAGGGGGGCACCCTAACTATGGCTACACCTTC. The chain employs TRBV28 and TRBJ1-2; tentatively, D is TRBD1 (6 bases). This CDR3 is built from 14 residues. V shed 7 bases and J shed 0 bases, with 12 bases lying between them. Per germline, CDR1 MDHEN and CDR2 SYDVKM.

This sequence joins TRBV5-4 and TRBJ2-1; D call uncertain. Between the trimmed V and J ends, which lost 4 bases and 2 bases, there was a span of 16 bases. The CDR3 has 16 residues. Germline V gives CDR1 SGHNT, CDR2 YYREEE (reference sequence). CDR3 in amino acids: CASSRLSEVPYNEQFF. The CDR3 DNA reads as TGTGCCAGCAGCCGACTCTCCGAGGTACCCTACAATGAGCAGTTCTTC.

The V and J genes are TRBV9 and TRBJ1-2; a weak D match, TRBD1 (5 bases). This CDR3 is 13 amino acids long. CDR1 is SGDLS, CDR2 YYNGEE, per germline. Between the trimmed V and J ends, which lost 6 bases and 2 bases, there was a span of 11 bases. The CDR3, as DNA: TGTGCCAGCAACCTGCCAGGGAACTATGGCTACACCTTC. Translating it yields CASNLPGNYGYTF.

CDR3 sequence: CASSRTGAGEQYF. Written as DNA, the CDR3 is TGTGCCAGCAGCAGGACTGGGGCAGGCGAGCAGTACTTC. The V call is TRBV11-3, the J call TRBJ2-7, with D perhaps TRBD1 or TRBD2 (5 bases each). The CDR3 totals 13 residues. Trimming left V 5 bases short and J 6 bases short, with 14 bases between. From germline, CDR1 is SGHNT and CDR2 YENEEA. Based on the CDR3 plus reference TRBV11-3 and TRBJ2-7, the full variable domain is EAGVVQSPRYKIIEKKQPVAFWCNPISGHNTLYWYLQNLGQGPELLIRYENEEAVDDSQLPKDRFSAERLKGVDSTLKIQPAELGDSAVYLCASSRTGAGEQYFGPGTRLTVT.

This clone was picked up a small number of times. The rearrangement links TRBV7-9 to TRBJ2-5; no firm D call. Germline V gives CDR1 SEHNR, CDR2 FQNEAQ (reference sequence). The CDR3 length is 11 residues. V lost 4 bases and J 3 bases, leaving 3 bases between the germline ends. The CDR3 protein is CASSYKETQYF. The CDR3 nucleotides are TGTGCCAGCAGCTATAAAGAGACCCAGTACTTC. Variable domain in full (rest from reference TRBV7-9 and TRBJ2-5): DTGVSQNPRHKITKRGQNVTFRCDPISEHNRLYWYRQTLGQGPEFLTYFQNEAQLEKSRLLSDRFSAERPKGSFSTLEIQRTEQGDSAMYLCASSYKETQYFGPGTRLLVL.

This chain uses TRBV10-1 with TRBJ2-1, with a weak D call TRBD2 (5 bases). The CDR3 spans 13 residues. Germline assignment: CDR1 WNHNN and CDR2 SYGVQD (reference sequence). Trimming cost V 8 bases and J 6 bases, with 14 bases left between them. CDR3 bases: TGCGCCAGCTCCCAGGACTTTCCCAATGAGCAGTTCTTC. Translation gives CASSQDFPNEQFF.

This clone was observed at least ten times. V gene TRBV11-1 combines with J gene TRBJ1-1, with 8 nucleotides matching TRBD1. Germline V gene lookup returns CDR1 SGHAT and CDR2 FQDESV (reference sequence). The CDR3 spans 14 residues. With 5 bases clipped from V and 4 bases from J, the junction kept 6 bases outside the gene matches. DNA of the CDR3: TGTGCCAGCAGCCTATTTACAGGGGGCACTGAAGCTTTCTTT. The encoded protein is CASSLFTGGTEAFF.

This chain joins TRBV10-3 and TRBJ1-5; TRBD1 matches at 10 bases. Germline V CDR1 and CDR2: ENHRY, SYGVKD. The CDR3 has 14 amino acids. The V gene end was trimmed by 2 bases and the J gene end by 7 bases; junction bases not matched to a gene: 2. This CDR3 is CAISEGQGDQPQHF. DNA for the CDR3: TGTGCCATCAGTGAGGGACAGGGGGACCAGCCCCAGCATTTT.

The rearrangement uses TRBV27 and TRBJ1-1; the D is unclear. The V gene lost 2 bases and the J gene lost 1 base, with 8 bases spanning the gap. Germline loops: CDR1 MNHEY, CDR2 SMNVEV (reference sequence). The CDR3 has 14 amino acids. The CDR3 loop reads CASSLDPANTEAFF. DNA for the CDR3: TGTGCCAGCAGTTTAGATCCCGCGAACACTGAAGCTTTCTTT.

This clone was observed a handful of times. This sequence joins TRBV6-6 and TRBJ1-1; D ambiguous. Trimming left V 6 bases short and J 3 bases short, with 20 bases between. The CDR3 spans 16 residues. The germline gives CDR1 MNHNY, CDR2 SVGAGI (reference sequence). Here the CDR3 reads CASSPGRVTADTEAFF. CDR3 nucleotide sequence: TGTGCCAGCAGCCCTGGAAGGGTCACAGCGGACACTGAAGCTTTCTTT.

This chain links TRBV25-1 with TRBJ2-7; TRBD1 is a possible D gene (5 bases). V lost 5 bases and J 0 bases, leaving 11 bases between the germline ends. The CDR3 sequence is 14 residues long. Germline assignment: CDR1 MGHDK and CDR2 SYGVNS. The CDR3 sequence: CASSKTASSYEQYF. For the CDR3, the DNA is TGTGCCAGCAGTAAGACAGCCAGCTCCTACGAGCAGTACTTC.

The chain joins TRBV6-6 to TRBJ2-7; D unclear. The V and J ends lost 7 bases and 7 bases respectively, with 17 bases between them. Germline lookup yields CDR1 MNHNY and CDR2 SVGAGI (reference sequence). CDR3 length equals 13 residues. CDR3: CASTSSISREQYF. CDR3 bases: TGTGCCAGCACCTCATCTATAAGTCGGGAGCAGTACTTC.

The rearrangement uses TRBV7-2 and TRBJ2-1; D possibly corresponds to TRBD2 (6 bases). The V gene's germline CDR1 is SGHTA and CDR2 FQGNSA. The CDR3 is 15 amino acids. Trimming left V 5 bases short and J 5 bases short, with 16 bases between. The CDR3 coding sequence is TGTGCCAGCAGCCTAAGCGGGCCGAGTAACAATGAGCAGTTCTTC. Amino acids: CASSLSGPSNNEQFF.

The CDR3 spells CASTRGLAGDTQYF. Here the CDR3 DNA reads TGTGCCAGCACCAGAGGACTAGCGGGAGATACGCAGTATTTT. The V and J genes are TRBV2 and TRBJ2-3; TRBD2 matches at 11 bases. Unmatched junction bases numbered 5, after V lost 7 bases and J lost 5 bases. Germline lookup yields CDR1 SNHLY and CDR2 FYNNEI. The CDR3 has 14 residues. Combining the CDR3 with reference TRBV2 and TRBJ2-3 gives the whole variable domain EPEVTQTPSHQVTQMGQEVILRCVPISNHLYFYWYRQILGQKVEFLVSFYNNEISEKSEIFDDQFSVERPDGSNFTLKIRSTKLEDSAMYFCASTRGLAGDTQYFGPGTRLTVL.

V usage is TRBV6-1 and J usage is TRBJ1-2, with unresolved D. Trimming removed 10 bases at V and 7 bases at J, with 10 bases between. CDR3 length equals 10 residues. Germline loops: CDR1 MNHNS, CDR2 SASEGT. In nucleotides, the CDR3 is TGTGCCACAAAAGAGATTGGCTACACCTTC. Its protein product is CATKEIGYTF.

The gene calls are TRBV5-1 and TRBJ2-5; D ambiguous. The germline V and J ends were trimmed by 5 bases and 3 bases, with 8 bases remaining between them. Germline V gene sequence: CDR1 SGHRS, CDR2 YFSETQ. CDR3 length: 12 amino acids. The CDR3 nucleotides read TGCGCCAGCAGTGGAGATGAAGAGACCCAGTACTTC. Encoded protein: CASSGDEETQYF.

In its sample, this clone was seen once. The J gene is TRBJ1-2, the V gene TRBV5-6; TRBD1 matches at 8 bases. V was pared by 3 bases and J by 4 bases, with 8 bases of the junction left unmatched. The CDR3 has 15 residues. Germline CDR1 is SGHDT and CDR2 is YYEEEE. CDR3 in DNA: TGTGCCAGCAGCTCTAGGGGACAGGACGTCTATGGCTACACCTTC. It codes for CASSSRGQDVYGYTF.